This TCR beta chain was profiled in a study of T cell responses to AZD1222 COVID-19 vaccine. Generated by immunoSEQ multiplex PCR, the TCRdb table keeps only in-frame clones and is missing some. The sample lists under 150,000 clones, roughly nine tenths occurring once. CDR1 and CDR2 from the germline V gene are MNHEY and SVGAGI. Trimming took off 3 bases at V and 7 bases at J, with 10 bases between the two ends. The CDR3 totals 14 residues. This TCR came from an adult who received the AZD1222 COVID-19 vaccine. J is TRBJ1-6 and V is TRBV6-5, with D hard to call. The material was peripheral blood, obtained 28 days after the second AZD1222 dose. CDR3 nucleotides: TGTGCCAGCAGTTATCGGGAGGTGAATTCACCCCTCCACTTT. Protein: CASSYREVNSPLHF.